These T cell receptor beta chains were read from a single sample in a study of blood T cells in healthy people across ages. TCRdb itself ran the 5' RACE reads through MiXCR, one entry per CDR3 protein. Of 1.5 million to 2 million distinct CDR3 sequences listed, 30% to 40% are singletons. The sample consisted of blood. The receptors originated from a woman in her twenties or thirties in good health. Both conserved end residues are part of each CDR3. A D gene is named only where the DNA matches it firmly. Where a row states a size, it is once, few, many or the class of an expanded clone; other rows omit it.

V gene	D gene	clone size	J gene	CDR3 protein	CDR3 DNA
TRBV10-2	TRBD1	.	TRBJ1-1	CASSEFPGTANTEAFF	TGCGCCAGCAGTGAGTTTCCCGGGACAGCGAACACTGAAGCTTTCTTT
TRBV29-1	TRBD2	many	TRBJ2-1	CSAGTSQYNEQFF	TGCAGCGCTGGGACTAGCCAATACAATGAGCAGTTCTTC
TRBV2	.	few	TRBJ1-5	CASSGEEYNQPQHF	TGTGCCAGCAGTGGGGAAGAATACAATCAGCCCCAGCATTTT
TRBV5-1	TRBD1	.	TRBJ2-4	CASSPGQGASKNIQYF	TGCGCCAGCAGCCCGGGACAGGGCGCATCCAAAAACATTCAGTACTTC
TRBV20-1	TRBD1	few	TRBJ2-7	CSARDQGGREEQYF	TGCAGTGCTAGAGATCAAGGGGGCAGGGAGGAGCAGTACTTC
TRBV9	TRBD1	.	TRBJ2-3	CASSAIQGFGTDTQYF	TGTGCCAGCAGCGCGATACAGGGGTTTGGGACAGATACGCAGTATTTT
TRBV5-6	TRBD2	.	TRBJ2-5	CASTMGLAGQETQYF	TGTGCCAGCACCATGGGACTAGCGGGACAAGAGACCCAGTACTTC
TRBV28	.	.	TRBJ1-2	CASSITTGTGAYGYTF	TGTGCCAGCAGTATAACTACAGGGACGGGAGCCTATGGCTACACCTTC
TRBV5-6	TRBD2	.	TRBJ2-7	CASSFLAGGPRYEQYF	TGTGCCAGCAGCTTCCTAGCGGGAGGGCCTCGGTACGAGCAGTACTTC
TRBV20-1	.	.	TRBJ1-2	CSAREPGTAGYTF	TGCAGTGCTAGAGAACCCGGGACGGCTGGCTACACCTTC
TRBV7-2	.	few	TRBJ2-2	CASSLSVVTGELFF	TGTGCCAGCAGCCTCTCAGTAGTCACCGGGGAGCTGTTTTTT
TRBV7-2	.	.	TRBJ2-3	CASGLDGPRDTQYF	TGTGCCAGCGGCTTAGACGGGCCCCGGGATACGCAGTATTTT
TRBV6-6	.	.	TRBJ2-7	CASSFSPSRGSYEQYF	TGTGCCAGCAGCTTCTCGCCCTCCCGGGGGTCCTACGAGCAGTACTTC
TRBV11-2	TRBD1	.	TRBJ2-1	CASSDRDRVDEQFF	TGTGCCAGCAGCGACCGGGACAGGGTCGATGAGCAGTTCTTC
TRBV20-1	.	many	TRBJ2-2	CSARPGTANTGELFF	TGCAGTGCTAGACCCGGGACGGCGAACACCGGGGAGCTGTTTTTT
TRBV20-1	TRBD1	few	TRBJ2-7	CSASGTGFSYEQYF	TGCAGTGCCTCCGGGACAGGGTTCTCCTACGAGCAGTACTTC
TRBV4-1	.	many	TRBJ2-7	CASSQETLSSYEQYF	TGCGCCAGCAGCCAAGAGACGCTGAGCTCCTACGAGCAGTACTTC
TRBV7-2	.	.	TRBJ2-3	CARSLYREDTQYF	TGTGCCCGCAGCTTATACAGGGAAGATACGCAGTATTTT
TRBV20-1	.	.	TRBJ2-3	CSALGHRADTQYF	TGCAGTGCATTAGGACATAGAGCAGATACGCAGTATTTT
TRBV10-3	TRBD1	.	TRBJ2-7	CAISEGQGGYEQYF	TGTGCCATCAGTGAAGGACAGGGAGGCTACGAGCAGTACTTC
TRBV27	.	.	TRBJ1-1	CASSIGPEAFF	TGTGCCAGCTCAATTGGCCCTGAAGCTTTCTTT
TRBV3-1	TRBD2	few	TRBJ2-7	CASSPRPGLAGGIKTYEQYF	TGTGCCAGCAGCCCGCGACCAGGACTAGCGGGAGGGATTAAGACCTACGAGCAGTACTTC
TRBV7-9	TRBD2	many	TRBJ2-4	CASSGLGVVKNIQYF	TGTGCCAGCAGCGGACTAGGAGTAGTCAAAAACATTCAGTACTTC
TRBV6-6	TRBD2	many	TRBJ2-7	CASSYGTSGRSYEQYF	TGTGCCAGCAGTTATGGGACTAGCGGGAGGTCCTACGAGCAGTACTTC
TRBV7-3	.	few	TRBJ2-1	CASSLTLGHSNEQFF	TGTGCCAGCAGCTTAACTCTGGGACACTCCAATGAGCAGTTCTTC
TRBV3-1	.	many	TRBJ2-5	CASSPRTQETQYF	TGTGCCAGCAGTCCGAGGACGCAAGAGACCCAGTACTTC